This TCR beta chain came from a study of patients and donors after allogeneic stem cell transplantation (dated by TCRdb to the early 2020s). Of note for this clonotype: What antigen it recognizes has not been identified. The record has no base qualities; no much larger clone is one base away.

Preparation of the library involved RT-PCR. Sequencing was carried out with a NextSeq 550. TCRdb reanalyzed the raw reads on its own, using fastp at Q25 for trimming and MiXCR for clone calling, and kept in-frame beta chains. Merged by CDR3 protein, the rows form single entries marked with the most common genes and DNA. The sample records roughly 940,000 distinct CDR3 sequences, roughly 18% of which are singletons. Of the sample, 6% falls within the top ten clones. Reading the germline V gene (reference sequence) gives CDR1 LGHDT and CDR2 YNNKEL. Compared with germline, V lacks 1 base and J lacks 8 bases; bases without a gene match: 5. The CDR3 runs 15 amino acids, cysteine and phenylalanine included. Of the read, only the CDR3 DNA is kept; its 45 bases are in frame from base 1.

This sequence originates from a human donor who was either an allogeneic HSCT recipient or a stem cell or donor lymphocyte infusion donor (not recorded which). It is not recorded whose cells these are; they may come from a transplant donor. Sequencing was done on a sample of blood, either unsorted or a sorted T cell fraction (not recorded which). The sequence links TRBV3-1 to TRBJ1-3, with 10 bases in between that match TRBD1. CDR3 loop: CASSQGPGQGHTIYF. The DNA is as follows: TGTGCCAGCAGCCAAGGCCCGGGACAGGGGCACACCATATATTTT.